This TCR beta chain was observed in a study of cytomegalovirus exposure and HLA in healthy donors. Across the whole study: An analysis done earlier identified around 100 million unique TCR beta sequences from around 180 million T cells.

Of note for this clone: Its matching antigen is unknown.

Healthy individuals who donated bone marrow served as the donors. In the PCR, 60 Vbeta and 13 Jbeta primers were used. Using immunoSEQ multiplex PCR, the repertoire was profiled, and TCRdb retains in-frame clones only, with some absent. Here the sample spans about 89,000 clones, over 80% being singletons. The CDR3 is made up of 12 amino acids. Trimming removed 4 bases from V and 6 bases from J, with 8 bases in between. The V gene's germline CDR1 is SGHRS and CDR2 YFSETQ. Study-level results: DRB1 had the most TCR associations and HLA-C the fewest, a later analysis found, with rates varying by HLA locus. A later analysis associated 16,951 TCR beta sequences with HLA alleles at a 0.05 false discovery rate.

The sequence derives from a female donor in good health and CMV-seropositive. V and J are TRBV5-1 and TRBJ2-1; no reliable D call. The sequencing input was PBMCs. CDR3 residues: CASSPGSNEQFF. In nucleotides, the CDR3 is TGCGCCAGCAGCCCCGGGTCCAATGAGCAGTTCTTC. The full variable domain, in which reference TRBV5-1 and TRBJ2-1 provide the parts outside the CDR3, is KAGVTQTPRYLIKTRGQQVTLSCSPISGHRSVSWYQQTPGQGLQFLFEYFSETQRNKGNFPGRFSGRQFSNSRSEMNVSTLELGDSALYLCASSPGSNEQFFGPGTRLTVL.